This T cell receptor (beta chain) was found in a study of blood T cell repertoires in COVID-19. Study in general: Both acute and convalescent COVID-19 samples were obtained from the United States, Italy and Spain. Nucleic acid was either cDNA or gDNA, and it came from T cells, B-cell-depleted T cells, or PBMCs.

Per the original data handling: Reference gene primer amplification gave estimated nucleated cell counts. The assay was immunoSEQ multiplex PCR, and TCRdb's table has in-frame clones only and misses some. D and trimming were read from the DNA, whereas the V and J calls and clone size are those reported in that table. This table has under 300,000 clones, around 82% appearing once. The CDR3 spans 16 residues. CDR1 and CDR2 from the germline V gene are SGHDN and FVKESK. V lost 6 bases to trimming and J lost 3 bases; unmatched junction nucleotides: 11. V gene TRBV14 combines with J gene TRBJ1-1; 9 nucleotides match TRBD1. Source material: peripheral blood. The sequence derives from a woman of 80 years or more with active or convalescent COVID-19. DNA for the CDR3: TGTGCCAGCAGTCGGGGCTGGGGACAGGGCGACACTGAAGCTTTCTTT. Translating it yields CASSRGWGQGDTEAFF.